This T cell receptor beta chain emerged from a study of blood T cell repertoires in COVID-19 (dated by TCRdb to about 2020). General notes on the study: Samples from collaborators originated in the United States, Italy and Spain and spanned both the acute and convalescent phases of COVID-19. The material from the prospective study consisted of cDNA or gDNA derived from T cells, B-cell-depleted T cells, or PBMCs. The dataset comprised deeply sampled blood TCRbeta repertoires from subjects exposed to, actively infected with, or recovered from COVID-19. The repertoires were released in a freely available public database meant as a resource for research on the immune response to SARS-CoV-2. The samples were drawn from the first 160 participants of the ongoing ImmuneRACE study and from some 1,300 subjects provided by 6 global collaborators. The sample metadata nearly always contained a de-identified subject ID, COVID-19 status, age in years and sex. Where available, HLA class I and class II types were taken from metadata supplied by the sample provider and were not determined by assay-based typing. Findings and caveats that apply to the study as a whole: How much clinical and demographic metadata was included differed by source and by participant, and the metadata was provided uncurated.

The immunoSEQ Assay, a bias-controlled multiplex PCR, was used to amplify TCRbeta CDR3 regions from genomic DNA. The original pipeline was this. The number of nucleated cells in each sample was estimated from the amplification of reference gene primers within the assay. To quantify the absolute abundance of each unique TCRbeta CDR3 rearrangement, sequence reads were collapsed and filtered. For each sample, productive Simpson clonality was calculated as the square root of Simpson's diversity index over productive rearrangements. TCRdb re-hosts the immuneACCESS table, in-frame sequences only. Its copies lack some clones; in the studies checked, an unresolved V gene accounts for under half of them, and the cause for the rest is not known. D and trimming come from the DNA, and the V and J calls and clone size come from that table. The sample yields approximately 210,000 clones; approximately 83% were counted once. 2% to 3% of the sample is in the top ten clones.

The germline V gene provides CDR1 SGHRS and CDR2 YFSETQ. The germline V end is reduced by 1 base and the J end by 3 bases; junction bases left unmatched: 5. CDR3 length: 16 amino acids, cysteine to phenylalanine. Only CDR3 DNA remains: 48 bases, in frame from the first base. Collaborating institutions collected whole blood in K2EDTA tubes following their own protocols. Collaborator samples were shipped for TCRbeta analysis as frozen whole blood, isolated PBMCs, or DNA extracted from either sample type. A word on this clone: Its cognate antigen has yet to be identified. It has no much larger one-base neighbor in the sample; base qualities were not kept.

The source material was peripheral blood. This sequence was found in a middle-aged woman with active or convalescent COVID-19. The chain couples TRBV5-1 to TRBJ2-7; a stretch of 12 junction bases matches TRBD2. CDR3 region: CASSLRTSGINYEQYF. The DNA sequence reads TGCGCCAGCAGCTTGCGGACTAGCGGGATTAACTACGAGCAGTACTTC.